The 8 T cell receptor beta chains below all came from one sample that was sequenced in a study of T cell responses to AZD1222 COVID-19 vaccine. Data came from immunoSEQ multiplex PCR; TCRdb stores just in-frame clones and leaves some out. The sample records some 120,000 clones, 70% to 90% being singletons. Specimen: peripheral blood, collected on day 0 of AZD1222 vaccination. These receptors were obtained from an adult in good health.

The chain joins TRBV29-1 to TRBJ1-2, with D possibly matching TRBD1 (5 bases). CDR3 size: 10 residues. Trimming stripped 7 bases from V and 3 bases from J, with 6 bases between. The germline V gene has CDR1 SQVTM and CDR2 ANQGSEA. CDR3 bases: TGCAGCGGGGGGGACTATGGCTACACCTTC. Translating it yields CSGGDYGYTF. Full variable domain (remainder filled in from reference TRBV29-1 and TRBJ1-2): SAVISQKPSRDICQRGTSLTIQCQVDSQVTMMFWYRQQPGQSLTLIATANQGSEATYESGFVIDKFPISRPNLTFSTLTVSNMSPEDSSIYLCSGGDYGYTFGSGTRLTVV.

The V and J genes are TRBV6-2 or TRBV6-3 and TRBJ2-7; 7 positions agree with TRBD1. This CDR3 contains 16 residues. Germline CDR1 and CDR2: MNHEY and SVGEGT. V shed 5 bases, J shed 0 bases, and the junction held 10 bases outside the gene matches. Here the CDR3 reads CASSPHPDRPSYEQYF. The CDR3 nucleotides read TGTGCCAGCAGTCCCCACCCGGACAGGCCCTCCTACGAGCAGTACTTC.

The chain uses TRBV25-1 and TRBJ2-2; 7 bases agree with TRBD1. V lost 5 bases and J lost 3; bases outside the gene matches: 6. The CDR3 contains 15 residues. Germline V gene sequence: CDR1 MGHDK, CDR2 SYGVNS. The CDR3 loop is CASSQRDSHTGELFF. In DNA form, the CDR3 reads TGTGCCAGCAGTCAACGGGACAGCCACACCGGGGAGCTGTTTTTT.

The chain recombines TRBV28 with TRBJ1-5; 7 bases line up with TRBD1. V lost 4 bases to trimming and J lost 5 bases; unmatched junction nucleotides: 11. This CDR3 is 16 amino acids long. Germline V lookup: CDR1 MDHEN, CDR2 SYDVKM. CDR3 coding DNA: TGTGCCAGCAGTTCCCAAGGGACAGATTATCATCAGCCCCAGCATTTT. Its protein is CASSSQGTDYHQPQHF.

V usage is TRBV6-5 and J usage is TRBJ1-1; 7 bases agree with TRBD1. Germline CDR1 reads MNHEY; CDR2 reads SVGAGI. The CDR3 has 14 residues. J gave up 3 bases and V 6 bases, and 7 bases lay outside the gene matches. The CDR3 DNA sequence: TGTGCCAGCAGCCCGAGCAGGGGGTACACTGAAGCTTTCTTT. As protein: CASSPSRGYTEAFF.

The V and J genes are TRBV7-9 and TRBJ2-1, with TRBD1 identical over 8 bases. The CDR3 is made up of 15 amino acids. The germline V gene has CDR1 SEHNR and CDR2 FQNEAQ (reference sequence). Germline trimming cut 5 bases from V and 6 bases from J; bases unmatched to any gene: 9. The CDR3 spells CASSDWTGRGNEQFF. CDR3 DNA sequence: TGTGCCAGCAGCGACTGGACAGGGCGGGGCAATGAGCAGTTCTTC.

The J gene is TRBJ1-4, the V gene TRBV4-2, with D possibly being TRBD1 (5 bases). The CDR3 runs 15 residues. V was shortened by 7 bases and J by 6 bases, with 18 bases between the two germline ends. Germline V gives CDR1 LGHNA, CDR2 YNFKEQ. The CDR3: CASTPIGQGDEKLFF. The CDR3, as DNA: TGTGCCAGCACCCCGATCGGGCAGGGTGATGAAAAACTGTTTTTT.

This chain joins TRBV29-1 and TRBJ2-7; 7 positions agree with TRBD1. The germline gives CDR1 SQVTM, CDR2 ANQGSEA. CDR3 length: 13 amino acids. Trimming cost V 4 bases and J 3 bases; bases outside gene matches: 6. The CDR3 coding sequence is TGCAGCGTTGTCCTTGGGACAGACTACGAGCAGTACTTC. Its translation: CSVVLGTDYEQYF.